This TCR beta chain was found in a study of T-cell reconstitution after alpha-beta-depleted transplantation in children. Unique molecular identifiers tagged the TCRbeta library. MiXCR, run by TCRdb on the PCR reads, gives a single entry per CDR3 protein. Of about a million distinct CDR3 sequences in the sample, around 30% are singletons; the top ten hold over 25%. As regards this clonotype: Its antigen remains unidentified.

CDR3 length: 15 residues. Looked up from germline, CDR1 is SGHRS and CDR2 is YFSETQ. The junction had 5 bases not matched to a gene; V was cut back by 3 bases and J by 2 bases. Study-wide points: By about two months after transplant, alpha-beta T cells reportedly arose from several hundred graft clones that had expanded. When one year had passed after transplant, most T-cell counts and diversity came from newly produced T cells. Recipient T cells and thymic progenitors that survived were the source of the high TCRbeta diversity seen at day 60 in some patients.

This clonotype was obtained from a boy in the first two years of life who had a stem cell transplant for SCID, so the T cells may come from the graft donor. The sample here was PBMCs, mostly from graft donor cells, taken 360 days after TCRalphabeta/CD19-depleted stem cell transplant. The rearrangement joins TRBV5-1 to TRBJ2-7, with TRBD2 identical over 10 bases. CDR3 in amino acids: CASSSRTSGAYEQYF. The CDR3 DNA reads TGCGCCAGCAGCTCCCGGACTAGCGGAGCCTACGAGCAGTACTTC.